The clone carrying this T cell receptor beta chain has only a few counts. Antigen unknown. Extracted from the samples, RNA was reverse transcribed into cDNA to serve as the sequencing template. Clones were sequenced by immunoSEQ multiplex PCR, and TCRdb holds only the in-frame ones, with some missing. The data show thousands of clones, around 74% seen once. These data come from a study of CD8+ T cells in alopecia areata. As for the study in general: Twice daily, treated patients received 5 to 10 mg of oral tofacitinib. After 6 to 18 months of tofacitinib, follow-up continued 6 months off drug.

Study results and caveats: It was lesional scalp, especially alopecia totalis/universalis, that showed higher clonality than normal scalp. Clarity of TCR sharing across patients fell short of that in mice, possibly HLA-related.

Germline-derived CDR1 and CDR2 are SGHRS and YFSETQ. Trimming at V came to 4 bases and at J to 4 bases, leaving 10 bases not matched to a gene. The length of the CDR3 is 17 residues. The investigators collected lesional scalp punch biopsies and peripheral blood from alopecia areata patients. The sequence was obtained from a human donor with alopecia areata. Sequenced here: skin, sampled at week 0. The chain is built from TRBV5-1 and TRBJ2-2, with 10 bases matching TRBD1. CDR3: CASSPPGGDRGTGELFF. The CDR3 nucleotides read TGCGCCAGCAGCCCCCCGGGAGGGGACAGGGGCACCGGGGAGCTGTTTTTT. Full variable domain (rest looked up from reference TRBV5-1 and TRBJ2-2): KAGVTQTPRYLIKTRGQQVTLSCSPISGHRSVSWYQQTPGQGLQFLFEYFSETQRNKGNFPGRFSGRQFSNSRSEMNVSTLELGDSALYLCASSPPGGDRGTGELFFGEGSRLTVL.